This T cell receptor (beta chain) was recovered during a study of OX40 agonist ivuxolimab in advanced cancers. About the study: Patients undergoing dose escalation presented with hepatocellular carcinoma, melanoma, renal cell or head and neck cancer.

Study-level points and caveats: The study observed clonal expansion of CD4+ and CD8+ blood T cells by week 6 at 0.1 to 3.0 mg/kg. CD8+ T cells were the subset that, on average, had more expanded clones than CD4+. Normalized expansion of T-cell clones was also low for some nonresponders.

Profiled with immunoSEQ multiplex PCR; TCRdb holds only in-frame clones, not every one. The table has 40,000 or so clones, approximately 88% seen once; the top ten hold roughly 18%. A note on this clone: What it recognizes is unknown.

The CDR3 is made up of 14 amino acids. The germline V and J ends were trimmed by 2 bases and 1 base, with 9 bases remaining between them. CDR1 SGHNT and CDR2 YENEEA come from the germline V gene. The sample here was CD4+ or CD8+ T cells sorted from blood, taken in a trial of the OX40 agonist ivuxolimab. The rearrangement links TRBV11-3 to TRBJ2-7, with no clear D. This TCR was recovered from an adult with an advanced solid tumor such as melanoma, head and neck, liver or kidney cancer. The CDR3 region has the DNA TGTGCCAGCAGCTTAACCCCCAGTTCCTACGAGCAGTACTTC. This sequence encodes CASSLTPSSYEQYF.